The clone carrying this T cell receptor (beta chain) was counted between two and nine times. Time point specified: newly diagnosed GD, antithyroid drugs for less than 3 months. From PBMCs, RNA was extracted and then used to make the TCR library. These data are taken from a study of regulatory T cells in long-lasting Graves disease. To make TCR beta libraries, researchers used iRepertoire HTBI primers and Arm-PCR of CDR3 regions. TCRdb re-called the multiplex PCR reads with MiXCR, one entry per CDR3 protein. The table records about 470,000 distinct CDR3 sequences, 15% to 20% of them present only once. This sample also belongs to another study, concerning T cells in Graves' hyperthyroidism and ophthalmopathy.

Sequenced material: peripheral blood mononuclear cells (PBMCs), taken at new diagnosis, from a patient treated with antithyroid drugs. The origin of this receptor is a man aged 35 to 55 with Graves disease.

Here the CDR3 DNA reads TGCGCCAGCAGCTTTGATGGCTCTTACAATGAGCAGTTCTTC. This gives the protein CASSFDGSYNEQFF. The chain uses TRBV5-1 and TRBJ2-1; D is ambiguous. The CDR3 has 14 residues. The germline V gene encodes CDR1 SGHRS and CDR2 YFSETQ. The V end lost 2 bases, the J end lost 4 bases, and 10 bases lay between the germline ends.